One sample yielded the 26 T cell receptor beta chains listed below, sequenced in a study of T cell responses to AZD1222 COVID-19 vaccine. Method: immunoSEQ multiplex PCR; TCRdb's copy keeps in-frame clones and lacks some. This table has approximately 150,000 clones, about 90% appearing once. Sequenced material: peripheral blood, taken 28 days after the second AZD1222 dose. The receptor set was obtained from an adult who received the AZD1222 COVID-19 vaccine.

The chain recombines TRBV2 with TRBJ1-4; D is perhaps TRBD1 (5 bases). V lost 6 bases and J lost 10, with 18 bases in between. Looked up from germline, CDR1 is SNHLY and CDR2 is FYNNEI. CDR3 length equals 14 residues. In DNA, the CDR3 is TGTGCCAGCAGCCCAGACAGCTCCGTCGGAAAACTGTTTTTT. Translation: CASSPDSSVGKLFF.

In DNA form, the CDR3 reads TGTGCCAGTAGTAATTCGGGGTTTCAGCCCCAGCATTTT. This gives the protein CASSNSGFQPQHF. V gene TRBV19 combines with J gene TRBJ1-5; D unclear. CDR3 length: 13 residues. Looked up from germline, CDR1 is LNHDA and CDR2 is SQIVND (reference sequence). V was cut by 4 bases and J by 6 bases, with 10 bases left in between.

This sequence joins TRBV7-3 and TRBJ2-1, with D possibly being TRBD1 (6 bases). From germline, CDR1 is SGHTA and CDR2 FQGTGA. Trimming stripped 5 bases from V and 6 bases from J, with 14 bases between. CDR3 size: 14 residues. CDR3 nucleotide sequence: TGTGCCAGCAGCGAACAGGGCGTGGGCAATGAGCAGTTCTTC. Its protein is CASSEQGVGNEQFF.

This chain connects TRBV27 to TRBJ1-5; D is unclear. Germline V lookup: CDR1 MNHEY, CDR2 SMNVEV (reference sequence). With 2 bases removed from V and 6 bases from J, the gap between germline ends came to 17 bases. The CDR3 runs 16 residues. DNA of the CDR3: TGTGCCAGCAGTTTAGTGGGAGGCTGGGGTTTTCAGCCCCAGCATTTT. This translates into CASSLVGGWGFQPQHF.

Regarding this clone: The sample has other DNA sequences that encode this CDR3 too. The V and J genes are TRBV18 and TRBJ1-1; D is unresolved. Between the trimmed V and J ends, which lost 0 bases and 5 bases, there was a span of 10 bases. The CDR3 length is 14 residues. Germline loops: CDR1 KGHSH, CDR2 LQKENI. CDR3 nucleotide sequence: TGTGCCAGCTCACCACCCGGTCGGCGGACTGAAGCTTTCTTT. It specifies CASSPPGRRTEAFF.

The rearrangement joins TRBV5-6 to TRBJ2-3; D unresolved. The CDR3 totals 12 residues. V lost 0 bases to trimming and J lost 6 bases, with 5 bases between them. Germline V gene sequence: CDR1 SGHDT, CDR2 YYEEEE. The CDR3 DNA reads TGTGCCAGCAGCTTGGTCGGGGATACGCAGTATTTT. Translating gives CASSLVGDTQYF. Full variable domain (rest looked up from reference TRBV5-6 and TRBJ2-3): DAGVTQSPTHLIKTRGQQVTLRCSPKSGHDTVSWYQQALGQGPQFIFQYYEEEERQRGNFPDRFSGHQFPNYSSELNVNALLLGDSALYLCASSLVGDTQYFGPGTRLTVL.

The V gene is TRBV7-6, the J gene TRBJ1-1, with 7 bases fitting TRBD1. Germline trimming cut 1 base from V and 7 bases from J; bases unmatched to any gene: 0. The CDR3 length is 12 residues. Germline lookup yields CDR1 SGHVS and CDR2 FNYEAQ. The CDR3, as DNA: TGTGCCAGCAGCTTAGGGACAGGTGAAGCTTTCTTT. This sequence encodes CASSLGTGEAFF.

V and J are TRBV10-3 and TRBJ2-3; perhaps TRBD2 as D (6 bases). The V end was cut by 3 bases, the J end by 6 bases, with 13 bases between. Germline V gives CDR1 ENHRY, CDR2 SYGVKD. The CDR3 consists of 14 residues. The CDR3 is CAISEVGGMDTQYF. Written as DNA, the CDR3 is TGTGCCATCAGTGAAGTGGGGGGAATGGATACGCAGTATTTT.

This clone was seen once. The rearrangement uses TRBV7-6 and TRBJ2-6; possibly TRBD1 or TRBD2 for D (5 bases each). Trimming stripped 5 bases from V and 4 bases from J, with 18 bases between. The CDR3 consists of 17 residues. Germline V lookup: CDR1 SGHVS, CDR2 FNYEAQ. The CDR3: CASSPGTAEGGANVLTF. The CDR3 DNA reads TGTGCCAGCAGCCCCGGGACGGCCGAAGGCGGGGCCAACGTCCTGACTTTC.

The rearrangement links TRBV5-6 to TRBJ1-1, with 9 bases that match TRBD1. This CDR3 is built from 14 residues. Germline CDR1 SGHDT, CDR2 YYEEEE. The V and J ends lost 1 base and 7 bases, in that order; junction bases with no gene match: 5. The CDR3 DNA sequence: TGTGCCAGCAGCTTGAGGACAGGGGACGGTGAAGCTTTCTTT. This translates into CASSLRTGDGEAFF.

The chain carries TRBV6-5 and TRBJ1-2; unclear D gene. Between the trimmed V and J ends, which lost 7 bases and 4 bases, there was a span of 13 bases. The germline V gene encodes CDR1 MNHEY and CDR2 SVGAGI. The CDR3 is made up of 13 amino acids. The CDR3 reads CASNREIGYGYTF. CDR3 DNA sequence: TGTGCCAGCAACCGGGAGATAGGCTATGGCTACACCTTC.

The rearrangement uses TRBV6-1 and TRBJ2-1; possible D gene TRBD2, 6 bases. Germline CDR1 reads MNHNS; CDR2 reads SASEGT. V was trimmed by 3 bases and J by 0 bases, leaving 21 bases between them. There are 19 residues in the CDR3. CDR3 sequence: CASSDQSKEGMSSYNEQFF. DNA for the CDR3: TGTGCCAGCAGTGACCAGTCAAAGGAGGGGATGAGCTCCTACAATGAGCAGTTCTTC.

The V call is TRBV2, the J call TRBJ2-1, with TRBD2 matching 10 bases. Germline CDR1 is SNHLY and CDR2 is FYNNEI. V lost 6 bases to trimming and J lost 10 bases; unmatched junction nucleotides: 9. This CDR3 region has 14 residues. CDR3 bases: TGTGCCAGCAGACAGGGACTAGCGCAGTTCGAGCAGTTCTTC. Translation: CASRQGLAQFEQFF. The complete variable domain, with remaining parts taken from reference TRBV2 and TRBJ2-1, reads EPEVTQTPSHQVTQMGQEVILRCVPISNHLYFYWYRQILGQKVEFLVSFYNNEISEKSEIFDDQFSVERPDGSNFTLKIRSTKLEDSAMYFCASRQGLAQFEQFFGPGTRLTVL.

The chain has TRBV7-9 and TRBJ2-5; possibly TRBD2 for D (7 bases). The ends were cut back, 6 bases at V and 2 bases at J, with 19 bases in the middle. CDR1 is SEHNR and CDR2 is FQNEAQ in the germline V gene (reference sequence). The CDR3 consists of 16 residues. The CDR3 region is CASRGGTPHPQETQYF. CDR3 in DNA: TGTGCCAGCAGGGGAGGGACACCTCACCCGCAAGAGACCCAGTACTTC.

The rearrangement uses TRBV10-1 and TRBJ2-1, with 11 bases aligning to TRBD2. V lost 3 bases to trimming and J lost 13 bases; unmatched junction nucleotides: 5. The CDR3 totals 13 residues. Germline V lookup: CDR1 WNHNN, CDR2 SYGVQD (reference sequence). CDR3 residues: CASSELLAGAQFF. The CDR3 bases are TGCGCCAGCAGTGAACTACTAGCGGGGGCTCAGTTCTTC.

The V gene is TRBV2, the J gene TRBJ1-2; D might be TRBD1 (5 bases). V lost 1 base, J lost 0 bases, and 12 bases lay in between. Per the germline V gene, CDR1 is SNHLY and CDR2 is FYNNEI. The CDR3 consists of 16 residues. The DNA of the CDR3 is TGTGCCAGCAGTGAAGGGGACCCCCGAGCTAACTATGGCTACACCTTC. Translated, it gives CASSEGDPRANYGYTF.

CDR3 residues: CASSRSGKLFF. The CDR3 coding sequence is TGTGCCAGCAGTCGATCAGGAAAACTGTTTTTT. The chain combines TRBV12-3 or TRBV12-4 with TRBJ1-4; D call uncertain. The length of the CDR3 is 11 residues. The V gene lost 5 bases and the J gene lost 10 bases, with 8 bases spanning the gap.

The chain uses TRBV9 and TRBJ1-3, with D tentatively TRBD1 (6 bases). Trimming took 4 bases from V and 12 from J, leaving 17 bases between them. The CDR3 is made up of 13 amino acids. Looked up from germline, CDR1 is SGDLS and CDR2 is YYNGEE. CDR3 sequence: CASSLTPRRGIYF. For the CDR3, the DNA is TGTGCCAGCAGCCTCACCCCTCGCAGGGGCATATATTTT.

This sequence joins TRBV21-1 and TRBJ1-2; TRBD1 was called by the table and not checked on the DNA. TRBV21-1 is annotated as a pseudogene. The CDR3 loop spans 15 amino acids. In DNA form, the CDR3 reads TGTGCCAGCAGCAAAGTGGGGCCAGCTGGCTATGGCTACACCTTC. Protein: CASSKVGPAGYGYTF.

Concerning this clone: Other DNA sequences in this specimen translate into the identical CDR3. The V and J genes are TRBV6-5 and TRBJ1-4; D is ambiguous. The CDR3 covers 12 residues. CDR1 MNHEY and CDR2 SVGAGI come from the germline V gene. V lost 0 bases to trimming and J lost 8 bases, with 4 bases between them. CDR3 in amino acids: CASSYSGEKLFF. CDR3 in DNA: TGTGCCAGCAGTTACTCCGGGGAAAAACTGTTTTTT.

This chain links TRBV12-5 with TRBJ1-4; 9 bases match TRBD1. Unmatched junction bases numbered 3, after V lost 4 bases and J lost 6 bases. The CDR3 has 14 amino acids. The V gene's germline CDR1 is LGHNT and CDR2 FRNRAP. CDR3 protein: CASGWGQGHEKLFF. CDR3 nucleotides: TGTGCTAGTGGTTGGGGACAGGGTCATGAAAAACTGTTTTTT.

Here the CDR3 reads CASSQGLYNEQFF. DNA for the CDR3: TGCGCCAGCAGCCAAGGGCTCTACAATGAGCAGTTCTTC. The chain is built from TRBV4-1 and TRBJ2-1; no reliable D call. Germline assignment: CDR1 MGHRA and CDR2 YSYEKL. This CDR3 spans 13 amino acids. The ends were cut back, 1 base at V and 3 bases at J, with 4 bases in the middle.

V and J are TRBV28 and TRBJ1-1; D unclear. V was pared by 5 bases and J by 2 bases, with 12 bases between. Per the germline V gene, CDR1 is MDHEN and CDR2 is SYDVKM. The CDR3 is 14 residues long. The CDR3 loop is CASSRRFQNTEAFF. The CDR3 bases are TGTGCCAGCAGTCGACGGTTCCAAAACACTGAAGCTTTCTTT.

This chain links TRBV9 with TRBJ2-3; 11 bases line up with TRBD2. CDR1 and CDR2 from the germline V gene are SGDLS and YYNGEE. Trimming cost V 0 bases and J 2 bases; bases outside gene matches: 8. This CDR3 has 18 residues. The CDR3 region is CASSVGTSGRLATDTQYF. Here the CDR3 DNA reads TGTGCCAGCAGCGTAGGGACTAGCGGGCGACTTGCCACAGATACGCAGTATTTT.

This sequence joins TRBV28 and TRBJ1-1, with 8 bases identical to TRBD1. The CDR3 contains 12 residues. Germline V lookup: CDR1 MDHEN, CDR2 SYDVKM. The J segment lost 10 bases and the V segment lost 10 bases, leaving 11 bases of the junction unmatched. CDR3 sequence: CATLLTGEIAFF. CDR3 sequence (DNA): TGTGCCACCCTCCTGACAGGGGAGATAGCTTTCTTT.

The rearrangement uses TRBV10-3 and TRBJ1-6; 7 bases fit TRBD1. V lost 5 bases to trimming and J lost 3 bases; unmatched junction nucleotides: 1. The CDR3 sequence is 14 residues long. CDR1 is ENHRY and CDR2 is SYGVKD in the germline V gene. The CDR3 nucleotides read TGTGCCATCAGTCAGGGGGTCTATAATTCACCCCTCCACTTT. It translates to CAISQGVYNSPLHF.